A single sample is the source of the 24 T cell receptor beta chains below, sequenced in a study of identical twins. Via MiXCR, TCRdb re-called the 5' RACE reads, giving one row per CDR3 protein. Of about 210,000 distinct CDR3 sequences listed, approximately 9% are singletons. Sequences were obtained from memory (CD45RO+) T cells sorted from blood. These receptor sequences come from a woman under 30 in good health.

This clonotype was counted only a few times. The CDR3 reads CASRRAGGPGGTDTQYF. The DNA of the CDR3 is TGTGCCAGCAGACGAGCGGGGGGGCCGGGGGGCACAGATACGCAGTATTTT. The V gene is TRBV21-1, the J gene TRBJ2-3; TRBD2 is the table's D call and was not checked against the DNA. TRBV21-1 is deemed a pseudogene. CDR3 length: 17 residues.

The V and J genes are TRBV5-1 and TRBJ2-7, with 8 bases identical to TRBD2. The V gene end was trimmed by 0 bases and the J gene end by 3 bases; junction bases not matched to a gene: 2. The CDR3 spans 14 residues. Germline assignment: CDR1 SGHRS and CDR2 YFSETQ. The CDR3 here is CASSLGTSRYEQYF. CDR3 DNA: TGCGCCAGCAGCTTGGGGACTAGCCGCTACGAGCAGTACTTC. Combining the CDR3 with reference TRBV5-1 and TRBJ2-7 gives the whole variable domain KAGVTQTPRYLIKTRGQQVTLSCSPISGHRSVSWYQQTPGQGLQFLFEYFSETQRNKGNFPGRFSGRQFSNSRSEMNVSTLELGDSALYLCASSLGTSRYEQYFGPGTRLTVT.

This clonotype appeared once. The chain has TRBV11-2 and TRBJ2-7; 9 nucleotides match TRBD2. The length of the CDR3 is 14 residues. Trimming at V came to 5 bases and at J to 4 bases, leaving 6 bases not matched to a gene. CDR1 is SGHAT and CDR2 is FQNNGV in the germline V gene. DNA for the CDR3: TGTGCCAGCAGCGGAGGGGCGGGAGGGTACGAGCAGTACTTC. This sequence encodes CASSGGAGGYEQYF.

This clonotype was counted ten times or more. The chain employs TRBV5-1 and TRBJ2-1, with 7 bases fitting TRBD1. With 3 bases clipped from V and 2 bases from J, the junction kept 14 bases outside the gene matches. The CDR3 contains 18 residues. The germline gives CDR1 SGHRS, CDR2 YFSETQ. The CDR3: CASSSSPGWTGAYNEQFF. In nucleotides, the CDR3 is TGCGCCAGCAGCTCCTCCCCTGGATGGACAGGTGCCTACAATGAGCAGTTCTTC.

The chain employs TRBV30 and TRBJ2-1, with D perhaps TRBD2 (6 bases). The V end was cut by 3 bases, the J end by 3 bases, with 6 bases between. The length of the CDR3 is 12 residues. Germline V gives CDR1 GTSNPN, CDR2 SVGIG (reference sequence). CDR3 nucleotide sequence: TGTGCCTGGAGGCGGGGCTACAATGAGCAGTTCTTC. Amino acid sequence: CAWRRGYNEQFF.

The rearrangement uses TRBV6-5 and TRBJ2-2, with D possibly matching TRBD2 (5 bases). V was pared by 2 bases and J by 3 bases, with 10 bases between. The CDR3 spans 15 residues. CDR1 MNHEY and CDR2 SVGAGI come from the germline V gene. CDR3 region: CASSYEGVDTGELFF. The CDR3 nucleotides read TGTGCCAGCAGTTACGAGGGAGTAGACACCGGGGAGCTGTTTTTT.

The chain has TRBV12-3 or TRBV12-4 and TRBJ1-6; D not certain. Trimming removed 9 bases from V and 7 bases from J, with 16 bases in between. The CDR3 runs 14 residues. The CDR3 region has the DNA TGTGCCAGTAGTATAGGAGATCTGAATTCACCCCTCCACTTT. As protein: CASSIGDLNSPLHF.

This clonotype appeared a few times. The CDR3 sequence: CASSFSFSGINTEAFF. The CDR3 DNA reads TGTGCCAGCAGCTTCTCCTTCTCAGGGATCAACACTGAAGCTTTCTTT. The chain recombines TRBV3-1 with TRBJ1-1, with D maybe TRBD1 (5 bases). Germline loops: CDR1 LGHDT, CDR2 YNNKEL (reference sequence). The CDR3 has 16 residues. Deletions cut 5 bases from V and 2 bases from J, with 18 bases between.

The chain uses TRBV20-1 and TRBJ2-5; unclear D gene. V was cut by 6 bases and J by 2 bases, with 10 bases left in between. The CDR3 runs to 12 residues. CDR1 is DFQATT and CDR2 is SNEGSKA in the germline V gene (reference sequence). The CDR3 sequence: CSASDRQETQYF. CDR3 DNA sequence: TGCAGTGCGTCCGATCGACAAGAGACCCAGTACTTC.

This clonotype occurred a few times. The chain links TRBV10-2 to TRBJ2-2; no firm D call. Germline V lookup: CDR1 WSHSY, CDR2 SAAADI. The ends were cut back, 7 bases at V and 1 base at J, with 13 bases in the middle. There are 15 residues in the CDR3. CDR3 in DNA: TGCGCCAGCAATTTGCGGTACAAGAACACCGGGGAGCTGTTTTTT. Amino acids: CASNLRYKNTGELFF.

The table lists this clonotype with a few counts. The genes are TRBV19 and TRBJ1-1; D uncertain. This CDR3 region has 15 residues. Germline assignment: CDR1 LNHDA and CDR2 SQIVND (reference sequence). Trimming took 5 bases from V and 0 from J, leaving 13 bases between them. This CDR3 is CASSPWGGLNTEAFF. CDR3 bases: TGTGCCAGTAGTCCCTGGGGAGGGTTGAACACTGAAGCTTTCTTT.

This clonotype was counted between two and nine times. This chain's CDR3 is CASSLGTSGVWSSYNEQFF. CDR3 sequence (DNA): TGCGCCAGCAGCTTGGGGACTAGCGGGGTATGGAGCTCCTACAATGAGCAGTTCTTC. The genes are TRBV5-1 and TRBJ2-1, with 12 bases lining up with TRBD2. The CDR3 runs to 19 residues. Germline trimming cut 0 bases from V and 0 bases from J; bases unmatched to any gene: 7. From germline, CDR1 is SGHRS and CDR2 YFSETQ.

This clonotype has only a few counts. The V and J genes are TRBV5-1 and TRBJ1-5; 9 bases are shared with TRBD1. V lost 4 bases to trimming and J lost 2 bases; unmatched junction nucleotides: 4. The CDR3 covers 15 residues. Germline assignment: CDR1 SGHRS and CDR2 YFSETQ. The CDR3 here is CASSPDRGGNQPQHF. CDR3 bases: TGCGCCAGCAGCCCGGACAGGGGCGGCAATCAGCCCCAGCATTTT.

V gene TRBV7-9 combines with J gene TRBJ2-2, with unresolved D. Germline CDR1 is SEHNR and CDR2 is FQNEAQ (reference sequence). CDR3 length: 14 amino acids. The V and J ends lost 3 bases and 0 bases respectively, with 5 bases between them. CDR3 amino acids: CASSLVTNTGELFF. The CDR3 DNA is TGTGCCAGCAGCTTGGTTACGAACACCGGGGAGCTGTTTTTT.

The table lists this clonotype with many counts. The CDR3 DNA follows: TGTGCCAGCAGTGCCCGGGTTTCTAATTCACCCCTCCACTTT. This codes for CASSARVSNSPLHF. The V and J genes are TRBV2 and TRBJ1-6; D is uncertain. V lost 4 bases to trimming and J lost 6 bases, with 10 bases between them. The germline V gene encodes CDR1 SNHLY and CDR2 FYNNEI. The CDR3 runs to 14 residues.

DNA of the CDR3: TGTGCCAGCAGCCTGGGCCACAGGGGGGGCTACGAGCAGTACTTC. It is translated as CASSLGHRGGYEQYF. The chain joins TRBV14 to TRBJ2-7; D is perhaps TRBD1 (8 bases). The CDR3 sequence is 15 residues long. V gave up 4 bases and J gave up 3 bases, with 16 bases separating them. Germline CDR1 and CDR2: SGHDN and FVKESK. The full variable domain, with the rest looked up from reference TRBV14 and TRBJ2-7, is EAGVTQFPSHSVIEKGQTVTLRCDPISGHDNLYWYRRVMGKEIKFLLHFVKESKQDESGMPNNRFLAERTGGTYSTLKVQPAELEDSGVYFCASSLGHRGGYEQYFGPGTRLTVT.

This chain joins TRBV10-3 and TRBJ2-1; D is possibly TRBD1 or TRBD2 (5 bases each). Per germline, CDR1 ENHRY and CDR2 SYGVKD. CDR3 length: 15 amino acids. The V and J ends lost 7 bases and 5 bases respectively, with 18 bases between them. CDR3 nucleotides: TGTGCCATCACACGGGGAACAGGTGTGGACAATGAGCAGTTCTTC. Its protein is CAITRGTGVDNEQFF.

This clonotype was seen only a few times. This chain links TRBV6-5 with TRBJ2-1; weak D call: TRBD1 (6 bases). Germline V lookup: CDR1 MNHEY, CDR2 SVGAGI. This CDR3 has 13 residues. The germline V and J ends were trimmed by 4 bases and 6 bases, with 10 bases remaining between them. Here the CDR3 reads CASSLYRVNEQFF. The CDR3 nucleotides are TGTGCCAGCAGTTTATACAGGGTCAATGAGCAGTTCTTC.

The chain combines TRBV6-1 with TRBJ2-5, with D perhaps matching TRBD1 (8 bases). Trimming left V 6 bases short and J 5 bases short, with 22 bases between. From germline, CDR1 is MNHNS and CDR2 SASEGT. The CDR3 totals 16 residues. The CDR3, as DNA: TGTGCCAGCAGGCACCGGGAGGCAGGGGGCTATGAGACCCAGTACTTC. Protein: CASRHREAGGYETQYF.

This clonotype has a count of ten or more. The rearrangement uses TRBV20-1 and TRBJ2-3, with 9 bases identical to TRBD1. The V segment lost 5 bases and the J segment 3 bases; nucleotides outside the gene matches: 6. CDR1 and CDR2 (germline): DFQATT, SNEGSKA (reference sequence). The CDR3 is 14 residues long. CDR3 amino acids: CSAGQGFRTDTQYF. For the CDR3, the DNA is TGCAGTGCTGGACAGGGGTTTCGGACAGATACGCAGTATTTT.

This clonotype was recorded a few times. V usage is TRBV7-2 and J usage is TRBJ2-1; 13 nucleotides line up with TRBD2. The CDR3 loop spans 17 amino acids. The V gene end was trimmed by 1 base and the J gene end by 4 bases; junction bases not matched to a gene: 4. Germline CDR1 and CDR2: SGHTA and FQGNSA. The CDR3, as DNA: TGTGCCAGCAGCTTAGTTGGGACTAGCGGGACTTACAATGAGCAGTTCTTC. It yields the protein CASSLVGTSGTYNEQFF.

This chain connects TRBV20-1 to TRBJ2-3, with D perhaps matching TRBD1 or TRBD2 (5 bases each). V was clipped by 7 bases and J by 8 bases, with 16 bases between them. Per germline, CDR1 DFQATT and CDR2 SNEGSKA (reference sequence). This CDR3 region has 12 residues. The CDR3 loop reads CSVNLLGVTQYF. Here the CDR3 DNA reads TGCAGTGTGAATCTTCTGGGGGTTACGCAGTATTTT.

This clonotype was detected only a few times. The CDR3 DNA reads TGTGCCAGCAGCCTCGGGACTAGCGGGAGGATGGGAAATGAGCAGTTCTTC. Its translation: CASSLGTSGRMGNEQFF. This chain connects TRBV9 to TRBJ2-1; TRBD2 matches 15 bases. The CDR3 spans 17 residues. CDR1 and CDR2 from the germline V gene are SGDLS and YYNGEE. V lost 4 bases, J lost 7 bases, and 9 bases stayed unmatched. The whole variable domain, remainder taken from reference TRBV9 and TRBJ2-1, is DSGVTQTPKHLITATGQRVTLRCSPRSGDLSVYWYQQSLDQGLQFLIQYYNGEERAKGNILERFSAQQFPDLHSELNLSSLELGDSALYFCASSLGTSGRMGNEQFFGPGTRLTVL.

This clonotype was observed a handful of times. The chain is built from TRBV19 and TRBJ2-7; 8 positions match TRBD2. The CDR3 has 15 residues. The germline gives CDR1 LNHDA, CDR2 SQIVND (reference sequence). Trimming removed 5 bases from V and 1 base from J; junction bases left unmatched: 7. CDR3 sequence reads: CASSREAGESYEQYF. CDR3 nucleotides: TGTGCCAGTAGTCGCGAAGCGGGGGAGTCCTACGAGCAGTACTTC.